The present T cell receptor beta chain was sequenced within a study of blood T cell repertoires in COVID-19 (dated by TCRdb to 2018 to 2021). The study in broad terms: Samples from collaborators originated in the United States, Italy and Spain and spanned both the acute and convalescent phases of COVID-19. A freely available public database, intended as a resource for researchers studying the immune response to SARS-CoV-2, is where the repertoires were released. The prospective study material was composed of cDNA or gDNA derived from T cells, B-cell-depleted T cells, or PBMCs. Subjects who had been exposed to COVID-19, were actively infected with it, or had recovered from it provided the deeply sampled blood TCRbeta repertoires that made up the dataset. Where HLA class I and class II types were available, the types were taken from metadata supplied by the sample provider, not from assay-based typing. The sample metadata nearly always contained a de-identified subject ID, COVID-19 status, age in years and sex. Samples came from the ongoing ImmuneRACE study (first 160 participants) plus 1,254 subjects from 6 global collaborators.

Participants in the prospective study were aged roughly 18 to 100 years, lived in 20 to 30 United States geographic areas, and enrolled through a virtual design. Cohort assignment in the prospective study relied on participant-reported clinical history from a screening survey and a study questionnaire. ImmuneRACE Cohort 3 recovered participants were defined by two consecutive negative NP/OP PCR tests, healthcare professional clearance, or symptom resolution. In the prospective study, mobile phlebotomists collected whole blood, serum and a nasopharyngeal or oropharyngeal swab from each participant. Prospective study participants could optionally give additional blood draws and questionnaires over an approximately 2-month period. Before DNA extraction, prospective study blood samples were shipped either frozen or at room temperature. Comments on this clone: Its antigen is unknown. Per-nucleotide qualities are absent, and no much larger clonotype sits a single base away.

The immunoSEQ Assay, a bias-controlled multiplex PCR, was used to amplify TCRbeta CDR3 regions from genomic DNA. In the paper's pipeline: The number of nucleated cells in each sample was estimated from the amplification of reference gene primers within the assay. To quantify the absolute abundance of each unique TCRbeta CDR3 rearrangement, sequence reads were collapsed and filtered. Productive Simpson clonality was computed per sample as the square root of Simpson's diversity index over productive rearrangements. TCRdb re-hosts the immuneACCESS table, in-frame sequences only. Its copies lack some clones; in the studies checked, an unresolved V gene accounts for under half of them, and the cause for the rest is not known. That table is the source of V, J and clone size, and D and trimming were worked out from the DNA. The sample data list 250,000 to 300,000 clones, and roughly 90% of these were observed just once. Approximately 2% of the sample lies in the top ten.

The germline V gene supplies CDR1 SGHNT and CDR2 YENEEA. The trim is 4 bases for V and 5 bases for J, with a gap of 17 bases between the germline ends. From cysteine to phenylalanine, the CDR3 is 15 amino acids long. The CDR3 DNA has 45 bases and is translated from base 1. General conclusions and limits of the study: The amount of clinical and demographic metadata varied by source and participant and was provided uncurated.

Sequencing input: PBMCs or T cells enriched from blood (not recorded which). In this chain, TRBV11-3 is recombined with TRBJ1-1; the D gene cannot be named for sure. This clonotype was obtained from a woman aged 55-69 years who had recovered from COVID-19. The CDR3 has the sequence CASSSRVAGKTEAFF. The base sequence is TGTGCCAGCAGCTCGAGGGTAGCCGGGAAGACTGAAGCTTTCTTT.